This is a list of T cell receptor beta chains from one sample in a study of Ad26.COV2.S vaccination and SARS-CoV-2 variants. Profiled with immunoSEQ multiplex PCR; TCRdb holds only in-frame clones, not every one. The table records 410,000 or so clones, roughly 90% of them present only once. Here the sequenced sample was peripheral blood, taken in a trial of Ad26.COV2.S vaccine versus placebo. The receptors were sampled from a person aged 18-65 years who received the Ad26.COV2.S COVID-19 vaccine or a placebo. The CDR3 runs from the conserved cysteine through the conserved F or W. Fields, in order: J gene, D gene, V gene, clone size, CDR3 DNA, CDR3 protein. D genes are given only for firm matches. The listing skips clone size in some rows; elsewhere it reads once, few, many or a size class.

>TRBJ2-1|NA|TRBV19|NA
TGTGCCAGTAGTCCCCTAAGGGGGGGCTGGGGTGAGCAGTTCTTC
CASSPLRGGWGEQFF
>TRBJ2-7|NA|TRBV19|NA
TGTGCCAGTTCCTGGGGGTACGAGCAGTACTTC
CASSWGYEQYF
>TRBJ2-3|TRBD2|TRBV7-2|NA
TGTGCCAGCAGCCGCGGGGGTACGGATACGCAGTATTTT
CASSRGGTDTQYF
>TRBJ1-1|NA|TRBV11-2|NA
TGTGCCAGCAGCTTCCTCCGGGGTCAGGCTGAAGCTTTCTTT
CASSFLRGQAEAFF
>TRBJ1-1|TRBD1|TRBV24-1|NA
TGTGCCACCAGACAGGGGGCGAGGACTGAAGCTTTCTTT
CATRQGARTEAFF
>TRBJ2-7|TRBD1|TRBV27|NA
TGTGCCAGCAGTTCCCAAGCAGGGGGTCCGGACGAGCAGTACTTC
CASSSQAGGPDEQYF
>TRBJ2-7|TRBD2|TRBV11-2|once
TGTGCCAGCAGCTTATGGCTAGCGGGGGGTTTCTACGAGCAGTACTTC
CASSLWLAGGFYEQYF
>TRBJ2-2|NA|TRBV6-2/TRBV6-3|once
TGTGCCAGCAGTAAACCCCCGGGACCCTCCGGGGAGCTGTTTTTT
CASSKPPGPSGELFF
>TRBJ2-7|NA|TRBV6-5|NA
TGTGCCAGCAGTTCCCCGGGGTTCTACGAGCAGTACTTC
CASSSPGFYEQYF
>TRBJ1-3|NA|TRBV7-9|NA
TGTGCCAGCAGCTTAGTAACAGGTTCCCACTCTGGAAACACCATATATTTT
CASSLVTGSHSGNTIYF
>TRBJ2-3|NA|TRBV27|NA
TGTGCCAGCAGCCCAGAGACCGAAAGCACAGATACGCAGTATTTT
CASSPETESTDTQYF
>TRBJ2-5|TRBD2|TRBV7-8|NA
TGTGCCAGCAGCTTAGCGCGTCTAGCGGAAGAGACCCAGTACTTC
CASSLARLAEETQYF
>TRBJ2-3|TRBD2|TRBV7-2|once
TGTGCCAGCAGCCCGACTAGCGGGGATACGCAGTATTTT
CASSPTSGDTQYF
>TRBJ1-5|TRBD1|TRBV19|NA
TGTGCCAGTACCCAGGGGGGATATAGCAATCAGCCCCAGCATTTT
CASTQGGYSNQPQHF
>TRBJ2-2|TRBD1|TRBV3-1/TRBV3-2|NA
TGTGCCAGCAGCCAAGCCTTGGACAGGGTAGCAGCGAACACCGGGGAGCTGTTTTTT
CASSQALDRVAANTGELFF
>TRBJ2-1|TRBD1|TRBV19|NA
TGTGCCAGTAGTATTTACGGGACAGTTTACAATGAGCAGTTCTTC
CASSIYGTVYNEQFF
>TRBJ1-1|NA|TRBV11-2|NA
TGTGCCAGCAGCTCTGGACCCCTCACTGAAGCTTTCTTT
CASSSGPLTEAFF
>TRBJ1-4|NA|TRBV18|NA
TGTGCCAGCTCACCATTCGATGAAAAACTGTTTTTT
CASSPFDEKLFF
>TRBJ2-1|TRBD2|TRBV7-2|NA
TGTGCCAGCAGCCTTAGCGGGGGGTATCTTGATGAGCAGTTCTTC
CASSLSGGYLDEQFF
>TRBJ1-1|NA|TRBV4-3|NA
TGCGCCAGCAGCCAGGGGGGCTCGGGGACTGAAGCTTTCTTT
CASSQGGSGTEAFF
>TRBJ2-1|TRBD2|TRBV10-1|NA
TGCGCCAGCAGTGAAAGCGGGAGCGCCTACAATGAGCAGTTCTTC
CASSESGSAYNEQFF
>TRBJ2-3|NA|TRBV7-9|NA
TGTGCCAGCACCCCAGGGGGGGGCCCAAGCACAGATACGCAGTATTTT
CASTPGGGPSTDTQYF
>TRBJ1-2|NA|TRBV5-1|NA
TGCGCCTGTACCCCGGGGGCCGACCGGGGGGACCATGGCTACACCTTC
CACTPGADRGDHGYTF
>TRBJ1-1|NA|TRBV5-4|NA
TGTGCCAGCAGCTTGGCCGGTGGGTGGAACACTGAAGCTTTCTTT
CASSLAGGWNTEAFF
>TRBJ1-6|NA|TRBV7-9|NA
TGTGCCAGCAGCTTAACACAGGGAGTAGGGTCACCCCTCCACTTT
CASSLTQGVGSPLHF
>TRBJ2-7|TRBD1|TRBV5-4|NA
TGTGCCAGCAGCGACAGGGGTGGCTCCTACGAGCAGTACTTC
CASSDRGGSYEQYF
>TRBJ2-1|NA|TRBV6-2/TRBV6-3|few
TGTGCCAGCAGTTATGGGGGAAATGAGCAGTTCTTC
CASSYGGNEQFF
>TRBJ1-4|NA|TRBV12-3/TRBV12-4|once
TGTGCCAGCAGTTTAAGCCTAGGGGGAAAACTGTTTTTT
CASSLSLGGKLFF
>TRBJ2-1|TRBD1|TRBV27|NA
TGTGCCAGCAGTACCACGCGATGGGACAGCCCCTCCTACAATGAGCAGTTCTTC
CASSTTRWDSPSYNEQFF
>TRBJ2-2|NA|TRBV14|NA
TGTGCCAGCAGCCAACTGATCAACACCGGGGAGCTGTTTTTT
CASSQLINTGELFF
>TRBJ1-6|NA|TRBV7-9|NA
TGTGCCAGCAGCAGACAGGATAATAATTCACCCCTCCACTTT
CASSRQDNNSPLHF
>TRBJ1-1|TRBD1|TRBV15|NA
TGTGCCACCAGCAGAGACAGAACCTGGGACAGGGGGCTTGTAGGAACTGAAGCTTTCTTT
CATSRDRTWDRGLVGTEAFF
>TRBJ2-1|TRBD2|TRBV7-2|NA
TGTGCCAGCCGCCATAGCGGGGGCGTAAATGAGCAGTTCTTC
CASRHSGGVNEQFF
>TRBJ2-2|NA|TRBV27|NA
TGTGCCAGCAGCCTTAACACCGGGGAGCTGTTTTTT
CASSLNTGELFF
>TRBJ2-1|NA|TRBV10-2|NA
TGCGCCAGCAGTGCCTTGTCGGGCGGGAATGAGCAGTTCTTC
CASSALSGGNEQFF
>TRBJ1-3|NA|TRBV10-2|NA
TGCGCCAGCAGTGACATTAGTACTGGAAACACCATATATTTT
CASSDISTGNTIYF
>TRBJ1-1|NA|TRBV27|NA
TGTGCCAGCAGTTTAAAGGCATCGGCCTATGAAGCTTTCTTT
CASSLKASAYEAFF
>TRBJ1-2|NA|TRBV28|NA
TGTGCCAGCCAGTTTGGGGGACATGACTATGGCTACACCTTC
CASQFGGHDYGYTF
>TRBJ2-5|NA|TRBV9|NA
TGTGCCAGCAGCGTAGCCGCCGGGCCAGGAGAGACCCAGTACTTC
CASSVAAGPGETQYF
>TRBJ2-7|NA|TRBV19|once
TGTGCCAGTAGTACAGGGTCCCCCTACGAGCAGTACTTC
CASSTGSPYEQYF
>TRBJ2-1|TRBD2|TRBV5-1|once
TGCGCCAGCAGCATTACTAGCGGGGGCTACAATGAGCAGTTCTTC
CASSITSGGYNEQFF
>TRBJ1-2|TRBD1|TRBV6-5|NA
TGTGCCAGGGGACAGGGGAGTGCTAACTATGGCTACACCTTC
CARGQGSANYGYTF
>TRBJ1-1|NA|TRBV4-3|once
TGCGCCAGCAGCCACCCCGTCGGGACGCACACTGAAGCTTTCTTT
CASSHPVGTHTEAFF
>TRBJ1-5|TRBD1|TRBV7-2|NA
TGTGCCAGCAGCTTCGCAGGGGGCTCTAGCAATCAGCCCCAGCATTTT
CASSFAGGSSNQPQHF
>TRBJ2-5|TRBD1|TRBV6-2/TRBV6-3|NA
TGTGCCAGCAGTCTAATCGGGACAGGGCAAGAGACCCAGTACTTC
CASSLIGTGQETQYF
>TRBJ1-1|NA|TRBV18|NA
TGTGCCAGCTCACAAATGATACAGGGATTTAACACTGAAGCTTTCTTT
CASSQMIQGFNTEAFF
>TRBJ1-2|NA|TRBV29-1|NA
TGCAGCGTTGTAGGACAGACGAACTATGGCTACACCTTC
CSVVGQTNYGYTF
>TRBJ2-5|TRBD2|TRBV3-1/TRBV3-2|once
TGTGCCAGCAGCCGAACCAGCGTAGCGGGGATCAAAGAAGAGACCCAGTACTTC
CASSRTSVAGIKEETQYF
>TRBJ1-1|NA|TRBV6-5|NA
TGTGCCAGTCGTGGGGGCACTGAAGCTTTCTTT
CASRGGTEAFF
>TRBJ2-7|NA|TRBV4-3|once
TGCGCCAGCAGCCAAGCGTCGACAGGCGCCTACGAGCAGTACTTC
CASSQASTGAYEQYF
>TRBJ1-2|TRBD1|TRBV4-1|NA
TGCGCCAGCAGCCAAGACCCACAGGGGCACTATGGCTACACCTTC
CASSQDPQGHYGYTF
>TRBJ2-1|NA|TRBV6-4|NA
TGTGCCAGCAGTCGGTCGGGGGCCTTCTACAATGAGCAGTTCTTC
CASSRSGAFYNEQFF
>TRBJ2-1|TRBD2|TRBV9|NA
TGTGCCAGCAGCGTAGGCCTAGCGGGGGGGTACAATGAGCAGTTCTTC
CASSVGLAGGYNEQFF
>TRBJ2-3|TRBD1|TRBV4-3|NA
TGCGCCAGCTGGACAGGGGGGGAAGATACGCAGTATTTT
CASWTGGEDTQYF
>TRBJ2-3|TRBD1|TRBV18|NA
TGTGCCAGCTCAGAGACAGGGGGCTTCGCAGATACGCAGTATTTT
CASSETGGFADTQYF
>TRBJ1-2|NA|TRBV12-3/TRBV12-4|NA
TGTGCCAGCAGTTTCGGCCAGCCCTATGGCTACACCTTC
CASSFGQPYGYTF
>TRBJ2-2|NA|TRBV6-4|few
TGTGCCAGCAGTGTCATGAACACCGGGGAGCTGTTTTTT
CASSVMNTGELFF
>TRBJ2-3|TRBD2|TRBV9|NA
TGTGCCAGCAGCGTAGAGGGGCTAGCGGGGGCCATCACAGATACGCAGTATTTT
CASSVEGLAGAITDTQYF